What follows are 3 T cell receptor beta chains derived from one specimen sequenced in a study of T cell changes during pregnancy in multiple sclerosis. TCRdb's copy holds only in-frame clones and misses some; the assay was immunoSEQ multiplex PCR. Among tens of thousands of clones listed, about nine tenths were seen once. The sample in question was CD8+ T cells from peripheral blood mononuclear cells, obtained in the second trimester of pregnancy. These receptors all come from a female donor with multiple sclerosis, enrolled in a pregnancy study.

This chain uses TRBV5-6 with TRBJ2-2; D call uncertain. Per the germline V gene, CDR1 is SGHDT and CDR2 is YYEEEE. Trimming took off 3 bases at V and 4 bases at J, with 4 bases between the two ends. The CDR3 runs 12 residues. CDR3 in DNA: TGTGCCAGCAGCTCCCGCACCGGGGAGCTGTTTTTT. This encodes CASSSRTGELFF.

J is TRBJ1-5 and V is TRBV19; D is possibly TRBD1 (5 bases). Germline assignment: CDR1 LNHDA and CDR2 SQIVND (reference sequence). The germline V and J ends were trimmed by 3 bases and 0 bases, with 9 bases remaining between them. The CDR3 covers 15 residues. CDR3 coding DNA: TGTGCCAGTAGTATGGGGGGGTATAGCAATCAGCCCCAGCATTTT. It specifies CASSMGGYSNQPQHF.

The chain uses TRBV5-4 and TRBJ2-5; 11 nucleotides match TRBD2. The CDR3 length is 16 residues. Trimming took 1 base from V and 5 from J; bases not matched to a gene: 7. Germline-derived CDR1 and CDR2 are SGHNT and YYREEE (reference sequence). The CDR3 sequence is CASSLLAGGPWETQYF. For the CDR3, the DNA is TGTGCCAGCAGCTTGTTAGCGGGAGGGCCTTGGGAGACCCAGTACTTC.